This entry is about one TCR beta chain. J was trimmed by 5 bases and V by 2 bases; bases with no gene match: 6. Germline assignment: CDR1 MNHEY and CDR2 SVGAGI. CDR3 length equals 15 residues. This entry comes from a study of blood T cell repertoires in COVID-19. At the level of the study: Italy, Spain and the United States were the sources of the convalescent and acute COVID-19 samples. Nucleic acid was either cDNA or gDNA, and it came from T cells, B-cell-depleted T cells, or PBMCs.

Original handling: From reference gene primer amplification, estimates of nucleated cell counts were derived. Measured with immunoSEQ multiplex PCR; TCRdb has only the in-frame clones, and not every one. The D gene and trimming were derived from the DNA, and the V and J assignments and clone size from that table. The sample has 110,000 to 150,000 clones, just under 90% seen once. This chain joins TRBV6-5 and TRBJ1-1; 9 bases align to TRBD1. This receptor was obtained from a woman older than 75 with acute or convalescent COVID-19. Sequencing input: peripheral blood. The CDR3 is CASSYAGQGRTEAFF. Here the CDR3 DNA reads TGTGCCAGCAGTTACGCCGGACAGGGGAGGACTGAAGCTTTCTTT.